The 26 T cell receptor beta chains below come from one sample, sequenced in a study of cytomegalovirus exposure and HLA in healthy donors. PCR amplification relied on 60 Vbeta primers (plus 13 Jbeta primers). Produced via immunoSEQ multiplex PCR; TCRdb's table is partial and in-frame only. The profile shows roughly 140,000 clones, 78% of them singletons. Sequencing was performed on PBMCs. These receptors were taken from a female donor in good health and CMV-seronegative.

V is TRBV7-6 and J is TRBJ1-1; D is undetermined. The CDR3 has 18 amino acids. CDR1 and CDR2 (germline): SGHVS, FNYEAQ. The V gene lost 4 bases and the J gene lost 1 base, with 22 bases spanning the gap. The CDR3 loop is CASSSRMAGMSWNTEAFF. The CDR3 DNA reads TGTGCCAGCAGCTCGCGAATGGCGGGAATGAGCTGGAACACTGAAGCTTTCTTT.

The rearrangement links TRBV7-8 to TRBJ1-2; the D gene is possibly TRBD1 (6 bases). Looked up from germline, CDR1 is SGHVS and CDR2 is FQNEAQ. Trimming removed 1 base from V and 5 bases from J, with 11 bases in between. The CDR3 runs to 14 residues. The CDR3 bases are TGTGCCAGCAGCTTAGAACAGGGAGCTTATGGCTACACCTTC. Translated: CASSLEQGAYGYTF.

The CDR3 loop reads CASSSSRGYEQYF. CDR3 DNA sequence: TGTGCCAGCAGCTCCTCGAGGGGGTACGAGCAGTACTTC. The J gene is TRBJ2-7, the V gene TRBV11-2; a possible D gene is TRBD1 (6 bases). The CDR3 loop spans 13 amino acids. V lost 4 bases and J lost 4, with 11 bases in between. The V gene's germline CDR1 is SGHAT and CDR2 FQNNGV. Drawing the rest from reference TRBV11-2 and TRBJ2-7, the complete variable domain is EAGVAQSPRYKIIEKRQSVAFWCNPISGHATLYWYQQILGQGPKLLIQFQNNGVVDDSQLPKDRFSAERLKGVDSTLKIQPAKLEDSAVYLCASSSSRGYEQYFGPGTRLTVT.

The chain employs TRBV2 and TRBJ1-1; 7 positions match TRBD1. In germline, CDR1 is SNHLY, CDR2 FYNNEI. The CDR3 covers 15 residues. V trimming: 8 bases; J trimming: 1 base; junction bases outside the gene matches: 10. CDR3 DNA: TGTGCCAGCGGATTGTCGGGACAGCCGAACACTGAAGCTTTCTTT. It is translated as CASGLSGQPNTEAFF.

The J gene is TRBJ2-7, the V gene TRBV19; TRBD1 aligns across 8 bases. This CDR3 comprises 15 residues. The germline CDR1 and CDR2 sequences are LNHDA and SQIVND (reference sequence). The V segment lost 5 bases and the J segment 6 bases; nucleotides outside the gene matches: 12. The DNA of the CDR3 is TGTGCCAGTAGTCCGACCAACGGACAGGGTGGCGAGCAGTACTTC. It translates to CASSPTNGQGGEQYF.

In the case of this clone: At one boundary the junction diverges from the germline segment, which might be a read error. This chain uses TRBV7-9 with TRBJ1-2; TRBD1 might be the D (6 bases). Germline CDR1 reads SEHNR; CDR2 reads FQNEAQ (reference sequence). There are 19 residues in the CDR3. The CDR3 sequence is CASSLDPMRTAPCESGYPF. In nucleotides, the CDR3 is TGTGCCAGCAGCTTAGACCCGATGCGGACAGCCCCCTGTGAAAGTGGCTACCCCTTC.

V and J are TRBV30 and TRBJ1-1; D may be TRBD1 (5 bases). Per the germline V gene, CDR1 is GTSNPN and CDR2 is SVGIG (reference sequence). This CDR3 spans 13 amino acids. Deletions cut 6 bases from V and 5 bases from J, with 16 bases between. The CDR3 nucleotides are TGTGCCTGCCCACAAAAGGGGTTTACTGAAGCTTTCTTT. Translating gives CACPQKGFTEAFF.

The chain couples TRBV7-9 to TRBJ2-7, with a tentative D call TRBD1 (6 bases). In germline, CDR1 is SEHNR, CDR2 FQNEAQ (reference sequence). The CDR3 totals 14 residues. Trimming cost V 5 bases and J 2 bases, with 13 bases left between them. CDR3: CASSRRDTTYEQYF. The CDR3 coding sequence is TGTGCCAGCAGCCGCCGGGACACCACCTACGAGCAGTACTTC. Complete variable domain (other parts from reference TRBV7-9 and TRBJ2-7): DTGVSQNPRHKITKRGQNVTFRCDPISEHNRLYWYRQTLGQGPEFLTYFQNEAQLEKSRLLSDRFSAERPKGSFSTLEIQRTEQGDSAMYLCASSRRDTTYEQYFGPGTRLTVT.

This clone was detected once. This sequence joins TRBV5-4 and TRBJ2-1, with 10 positions matching TRBD2. Germline CDR1 SGHNT, CDR2 YYREEE (reference sequence). The junction had 6 bases not matched to a gene; V was cut back by 2 bases and J by 7 bases. CDR3 length: 15 residues. The CDR3 is CASSFGSGGRNEQFF. DNA of the CDR3: TGTGCCAGCAGCTTCGGTAGCGGGGGGAGAAATGAGCAGTTCTTC.

The genes are TRBV28 and TRBJ1-5; D is perhaps TRBD1 (5 bases). V gave up 5 bases and J gave up 6 bases, with 17 bases separating them. The CDR3 loop spans 15 amino acids. Germline CDR1 and CDR2: MDHEN and SYDVKM. The CDR3 DNA reads as TGTGCCAGCAGTCCAACACTTGGAGGGGCTCAGCCCCAGCATTTT. Translating it yields CASSPTLGGAQPQHF.

This clone was seen a handful of times. This chain connects TRBV7-2 to TRBJ2-5, with 10 bases fitting TRBD2. From germline, CDR1 is SGHTA and CDR2 FQGNSA. The CDR3 is 16 residues long. Unmatched junction bases numbered 12, after V lost 5 bases and J lost 6 bases. The CDR3 reads CASSPQSGGAGQTQYF. The CDR3 coding sequence is TGTGCCAGCAGCCCCCAGAGCGGGGGGGCGGGGCAGACCCAGTACTTC.

The V call is TRBV30, the J call TRBJ1-1; 8 nucleotides line up with TRBD1. Losses at the gene ends were 4 bases for V and 3 bases for J; bases not matched to a gene: 7. Germline lookup yields CDR1 GTSNPN and CDR2 SVGIG (reference sequence). The CDR3 has 14 residues. The chain's CDR3 is CAWKPRGRDTEAFF. DNA for the CDR3: TGTGCCTGGAAACCCAGGGGGCGCGACACTGAAGCTTTCTTT.

The chain recombines TRBV11-1 with TRBJ2-7, with 7 bases fitting TRBD2. This CDR3 contains 15 residues. Per germline, CDR1 SGHAT and CDR2 FQDESV (reference sequence). Unmatched junction bases numbered 5, after V lost 1 base and J lost 2 bases. DNA for the CDR3: TGTGCCAGCAGCTTAGAGGCAGGGAGGGCCTACGAGCAGTACTTC. This codes for CASSLEAGRAYEQYF.

The sample holds a few counts of this clone. V and J are TRBV4-1 and TRBJ2-7; 11 bases fit TRBD2. There are 16 residues in the CDR3. V lost 0 bases, J lost 3 bases, and 4 bases stayed unmatched. CDR1 is MGHRA and CDR2 is YSYEKL in the germline V gene. The CDR3 coding sequence is TGCGCCAGCAGCCAAGAGGCTAGCGGGAGGAACTACGAGCAGTACTTC. Translating gives CASSQEASGRNYEQYF.

The chain has TRBV30 and TRBJ1-2; TRBD1 might be the D (6 bases). Germline V gene lookup returns CDR1 GTSNPN and CDR2 SVGIG (reference sequence). Trimming cost V 0 bases and J 2 bases, with 10 bases left between them. The CDR3 totals 14 residues. DNA for the CDR3: TGTGCCTGGAGTGTAGCGGGGGCGAACTATGGCTACACCTTC. Protein product: CAWSVAGANYGYTF.

This clone was observed a few times. This rearrangement joins TRBV5-6 to TRBJ1-1, with D unclear. Germline V gives CDR1 SGHDT, CDR2 YYEEEE. The germline V and J ends were trimmed by 6 bases and 3 bases, with 9 bases remaining between them. The length of the CDR3 is 12 residues. CDR3 sequence (DNA): TGTGCCAGCACGTGGGGAGACACTGAAGCTTTCTTT. Translating it yields CASTWGDTEAFF. The full variable domain, its missing parts supplied by reference TRBV5-6 and TRBJ1-1, is DAGVTQSPTHLIKTRGQQVTLRCSPKSGHDTVSWYQQALGQGPQFIFQYYEEEERQRGNFPDRFSGHQFPNYSSELNVNALLLGDSALYLCASTWGDTEAFFGQGTRLTVV.

The chain is built from TRBV7-6 and TRBJ2-2; 8 bases align to TRBD2. The CDR3 spans 17 residues. Germline trimming cut 6 bases from V and 0 bases from J; bases unmatched to any gene: 9. The germline gives CDR1 SGHVS, CDR2 FNYEAQ. This chain's CDR3 is CASSFTISGTNTGELFF. In DNA form, the CDR3 reads TGTGCCAGCAGTTTTACTATTAGCGGGACGAACACCGGGGAGCTGTTTTTT.

The V call is TRBV5-1, the J call TRBJ1-4; D remains unclear. The CDR3 has 14 residues. Deletions cut 5 bases from V and 4 bases from J, with 12 bases between. Germline V lookup: CDR1 SGHRS, CDR2 YFSETQ. The CDR3 is CASREQPLNEKLFF. The CDR3 nucleotides read TGCGCCAGCAGGGAACAGCCCCTTAATGAAAAACTGTTTTTT. The whole variable domain, filled in from reference TRBV5-1 and TRBJ1-4, reads KAGVTQTPRYLIKTRGQQVTLSCSPISGHRSVSWYQQTPGQGLQFLFEYFSETQRNKGNFPGRFSGRQFSNSRSEMNVSTLELGDSALYLCASREQPLNEKLFFGSGTQLSVL.

The chain employs TRBV4-1 and TRBJ1-6, with 7 bases fitting TRBD1. Germline assignment: CDR1 MGHRA and CDR2 YSYEKL. The CDR3 has 15 residues. With V trimmed by 3 bases and J by 9 bases, 8 bases remained unmatched. The CDR3 here is CASSQLGTGASPLHF. CDR3 sequence (DNA): TGCGCCAGCAGCCAGCTCGGAACAGGGGCTTCACCCCTCCACTTT.

The rearrangement links TRBV30 to TRBJ1-2; weak D call: TRBD1 (5 bases). The CDR3 extends over 14 amino acids. CDR1 is GTSNPN, CDR2 SVGIG, per germline (reference sequence). Trimming stripped 2 bases from V and 7 bases from J, with 17 bases between. CDR3 region: CAWSRIRGSSGYTF. The CDR3 DNA reads as TGTGCCTGGAGTAGGATTCGGGGGAGCTCTGGCTACACCTTC.

The V and J genes are TRBV7-9 and TRBJ1-2, with TRBD1 matching over 11 bases. The CDR3 is 17 residues long. Germline-derived CDR1 and CDR2 are SEHNR and FQNEAQ (reference sequence). The V gene end was trimmed by 0 bases and the J gene end by 3 bases; junction bases not matched to a gene: 6. The CDR3 nucleotides read TGTGCCAGCAGCTTAGCCGGACAGGGGGCTTTTCACTATGGCTACACCTTC. Its protein is CASSLAGQGAFHYGYTF.

This clone was observed once. The rearrangement links TRBV10-2 to TRBJ1-5, with 10 bases fitting TRBD1. This CDR3 region has 18 residues. Germline-derived CDR1 and CDR2 are WSHSY and SAAADI. Trimming removed 5 bases from V and 4 bases from J; junction bases left unmatched: 14. The CDR3 region is CASSPSPTGGKGNQPQHF. CDR3 DNA: TGCGCCAGCAGTCCCAGCCCGACAGGGGGCAAAGGGAATCAGCCCCAGCATTTT.

The gene calls are TRBV19 and TRBJ1-2; 7 bases line up with TRBD1. V lost 5 bases, J lost 0 bases, and 9 bases stayed unmatched. The CDR3 is 16 residues long. The germline V gene encodes CDR1 LNHDA and CDR2 SQIVND (reference sequence). The CDR3 protein is CASSSNRGLTNYGYTF. CDR3 sequence (DNA): TGTGCCAGTAGTTCCAACAGGGGCTTGACTAACTATGGCTACACCTTC.

Written as DNA, the CDR3 is TGTGCCAGTAGTATCGTCCAGGGGGCAGGCACTGAAGCTTTCTTT. Amino acids: CASSIVQGAGTEAFF. This sequence joins TRBV19 and TRBJ1-1; 8 bases match TRBD1. CDR1 LNHDA and CDR2 SQIVND come from the germline V gene (reference sequence). The trim removed 3 bases at V and 4 bases at J, leaving 7 bases unmatched. The CDR3 is 15 amino acids.

The V call is TRBV2, the J call TRBJ1-2; unclear D gene. This CDR3 spans 15 amino acids. V gave up 5 bases and J gave up 0 bases, with 13 bases separating them. Looked up from germline, CDR1 is SNHLY and CDR2 is FYNNEI. The CDR3 is CASSQGGLANYGYTF. CDR3 sequence (DNA): TGTGCCAGCAGTCAAGGCGGACTAGCTAACTATGGCTACACCTTC. The full variable domain, with the rest looked up from reference TRBV2 and TRBJ1-2, is EPEVTQTPSHQVTQMGQEVILRCVPISNHLYFYWYRQILGQKVEFLVSFYNNEISEKSEIFDDQFSVERPDGSNFTLKIRSTKLEDSAMYFCASSQGGLANYGYTFGSGTRLTVV.

This clone was seen more than once but under ten times. V and J are TRBV6-1 and TRBJ1-1; no clear D. V was clipped by 2 bases and J by 2 bases, with 12 bases between them. Per the germline V gene, CDR1 is MNHNS and CDR2 is SASEGT. This CDR3 region has 15 residues. The CDR3, as DNA: TGTGCCAGCAGTGAATTCCCCGCAGTAAACACTGAAGCTTTCTTT. Amino acid sequence: CASSEFPAVNTEAFF.